These T cell receptor beta chains were read from a single sample in a study of blood T cell repertoires in COVID-19. TCRdb's table, derived via immunoSEQ multiplex PCR, lists solely in-frame clones and lacks some. The table has over 200,000 clones, more than 70% seen once. The sequenced sample consisted of peripheral blood. All receptors derive from a woman aged 55-70 years with acute or convalescent COVID-19. The conserved cysteine and the conserved F or W are not part of the CDR3 here. Clone size, where shown, is once, few, many, or a class for clones that have expanded.

v_call	j_call	clone_size	cdr3_aa
TRBV18	TRBJ1-3	once	ASSPAGTPGNTIY
TRBV18	TRBJ1-3	NA	ASSRDRDGNTIY
TRBV19	TRBJ2-3	NA	ASTSSGPIPGATDTQY
TRBV6-2/TRBV6-3	TRBJ2-1	NA	ASSPGTSGRNEQF
TRBV9	TRBJ2-3	NA	ASSEYVATDTQY
TRBV5-5	TRBJ1-6	NA	ASSLEGQTFITLH
TRBV19	TRBJ2-1	NA	ASRTSGYNEQF
TRBV18	TRBJ1-2	NA	ASSPSTGAYYGYT
TRBV3-1/TRBV3-2	TRBJ2-1	NA	ASRPRQQGVNEQF
TRBV6-1	TRBJ1-3	NA	ASSEGWGDTIY
TRBV11-2	TRBJ2-7	NA	ASSPPPLGQGTYEQY
TRBV11-2	TRBJ2-7	NA	ASSLGLALSYEQY
TRBV11-3	TRBJ2-3	NA	ASSLGSGQGHTQY
TRBV7-8	TRBJ2-3	NA	ASSLALDTQY
TRBV3-1/TRBV3-2	TRBJ1-1	few	ASSPGTGQGKAF
TRBV5-4	TRBJ2-1	NA	ASSPGRRDEQF
TRBV5-1	TRBJ2-2	NA	ASSSTPAGSGNTGELF
TRBV7-2	TRBJ1-1	NA	ASIRGGVDTEAF
TRBV30	TRBJ2-7	NA	AWSQDSEQY
TRBV19	TRBJ2-7	NA	ASSIDGTGPGHHLYEQY
TRBV11-2	TRBJ2-1	NA	ASSPGTPSYNEQF
TRBV19	TRBJ2-3	NA	ASSIRSGRGDTQY
TRBV21-1	TRBJ2-3	NA	AIPLRRGGTDTQY
TRBV6-5	TRBJ1-2	NA	ASSLTGGYGYT
TRBV7-2	TRBJ2-4	NA	ASSFPNRADLAKNIQY
TRBV6-6	TRBJ2-2	once	ASSPRTSGEGTGELF
TRBV24-1	TRBJ1-1	NA	ATSDLTKNTEAF
TRBV4-1	TRBJ2-1	many	ASSERKLAGESYNEQF
TRBV27	TRBJ2-1	NA	ASSLVTSGSPREQF
TRBV4-1	TRBJ2-1	NA	ASSQLVAGGNNEQF
TRBV19	TRBJ2-2	few	ASSIVTTFSNTGELF
TRBV3-1/TRBV3-2	TRBJ1-3	NA	ASSRSPVQGTGNTIY
TRBV27	TRBJ1-4	NA	ASSPPRTGGEKLF
TRBV7-9	TRBJ2-1	NA	ASSLFPGRSSYNEQF
TRBV19	TRBJ1-2	NA	ASSPGQGYYGYT
TRBV30	TRBJ2-2	NA	AWSVSGVTGELF
TRBV7-9	TRBJ2-7	NA	ASSLAFRGDEQY